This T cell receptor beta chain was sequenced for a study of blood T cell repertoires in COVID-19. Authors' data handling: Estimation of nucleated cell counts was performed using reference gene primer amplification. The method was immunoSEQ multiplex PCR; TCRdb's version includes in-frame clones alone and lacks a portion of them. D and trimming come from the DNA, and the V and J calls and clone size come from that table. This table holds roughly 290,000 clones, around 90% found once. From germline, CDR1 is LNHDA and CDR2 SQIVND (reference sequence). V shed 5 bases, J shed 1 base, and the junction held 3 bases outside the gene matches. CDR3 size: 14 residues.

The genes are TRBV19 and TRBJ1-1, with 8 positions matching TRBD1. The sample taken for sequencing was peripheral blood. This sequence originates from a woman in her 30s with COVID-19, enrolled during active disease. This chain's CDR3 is CASSPGTGNTEAFF. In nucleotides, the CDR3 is TGTGCCAGTAGTCCCGGGACAGGGAACACTGAAGCTTTCTTT.